The 19 T cell receptor beta chains below come from one sample, sequenced in a study of blood T cell repertoires in COVID-19. Method: immunoSEQ multiplex PCR; TCRdb's copy keeps in-frame clones and lacks some. The data show 130,000 to 150,000 clones, 70% to 85% seen once. Sequencing was done on a sample of PBMCs or T cells enriched from blood (not recorded which). Every receptor here comes from a man aged 50 to 60 who had recovered from COVID-19.

The genes are TRBV5-5 and TRBJ1-1; no clear D. The CDR3 is 16 amino acids. Trimming shortened V by 0 bases and J by 5 bases, and 17 bases separated the two germline ends. Germline CDR1 is SGHKS and CDR2 is YYEKEE (reference sequence). DNA for the CDR3: TGTGCCAGCAGCTTGGCCATCGGGTCCCCGAGGACTGAAGCTTTCTTT. Its protein is CASSLAIGSPRTEAFF. Full variable domain (rest looked up from reference TRBV5-5 and TRBJ1-1): DAGVTQSPTHLIKTRGQQVTLRCSPISGHKSVSWYQQVLGQGPQFIFQYYEKEERGRGNFPDRFSARQFPNYSSELNVNALLLGDSALYLCASSLAIGSPRTEAFFGQGTRLTVV.

The chain's CDR3 is CASSLSRVNTEAFF. CDR3 DNA sequence: TGCGCCAGCAGCTTGTCCCGAGTGAACACTGAAGCTTTCTTT. This chain connects TRBV5-1 to TRBJ1-1; D is unresolved. This CDR3 has 14 amino acids. V was pared by 1 base and J by 0 bases, with 7 bases between. Looked up from germline, CDR1 is SGHRS and CDR2 is YFSETQ.

The genes are TRBV12-5 and TRBJ2-1; tentatively, D is TRBD2 (6 bases). The CDR3 totals 16 residues. Trimming stripped 2 bases from V and 7 bases from J, with 18 bases between. Germline assignment: CDR1 LGHNT and CDR2 FRNRAP. This chain's CDR3 is CASGLWDGGLRNEQFF. The CDR3 region has the DNA TGTGCTAGTGGTTTGTGGGACGGGGGTCTCCGGAATGAGCAGTTCTTC.

The rearrangement links TRBV12-5 to TRBJ2-3; TRBD1 agrees at 8 bases. This CDR3 has 16 residues. Looked up from germline, CDR1 is LGHNT and CDR2 is FRNRAP. The V gene end was trimmed by 1 base and the J gene end by 2 bases; junction bases not matched to a gene: 5. The CDR3 loop reads CASGLGTGTYTDTQYF. CDR3 in DNA: TGTGCTAGTGGTTTGGGGACAGGGACCTACACAGATACGCAGTATTTT.

This clone came up a few times. V and J are TRBV4-3 and TRBJ2-7, with 7 bases identical to TRBD1. V dropped 1 base and J dropped 3; count of bases not matched to a gene: 0. Germline CDR1 reads LGHNA; CDR2 reads YSLEER. The CDR3 runs 13 residues. In nucleotides, the CDR3 is TGCGCCAGCAGCCAAGGGACAGGCTACGAGCAGTACTTC. Its protein product is CASSQGTGYEQYF.

In DNA form, the CDR3 reads TGTGCCACCAGACAGGGCTCAGGAAGCAATCAGCCCCAGCATTTT. Protein sequence: CATRQGSGSNQPQHF. This rearrangement joins TRBV10-3 to TRBJ1-5; 7 nucleotides align to TRBD1. V gave up 10 bases and J gave up 1 base; unmatched junction bases: 10. The CDR3 runs 15 residues. Germline V gene sequence: CDR1 ENHRY, CDR2 SYGVKD.

CDR3 in DNA: TGTGCCAGCAGTTTACTCTTGGGACAGGGGGTATCACCCCTCCACTTT. It is translated as CASSLLLGQGVSPLHF. The gene calls are TRBV27 and TRBJ1-6, with 11 nucleotides matching TRBD1. From germline, CDR1 is MNHEY and CDR2 SMNVEV (reference sequence). CDR3 length equals 16 residues. The V segment lost 2 bases and the J segment 10 bases; nucleotides outside the gene matches: 7.

The table lists this clone with a count of one. The chain carries TRBV7-9 and TRBJ1-1, with 7 bases aligning to TRBD1. Germline assignment: CDR1 SEHNR and CDR2 FQNEAQ (reference sequence). The junction had 11 bases not matched to a gene; V was cut back by 5 bases and J by 5 bases. This CDR3 has 15 amino acids. This CDR3 reads CASSPGQPVLTEAFF. As DNA, the CDR3 is TGTGCCAGCAGCCCGGGACAGCCGGTTTTGACTGAAGCTTTCTTT.

J is TRBJ2-5 and V is TRBV10-3; D gene uncertain. The V end was cut by 0 bases, the J end by 4 bases, with 6 bases between. This CDR3 has 13 residues. Germline lookup yields CDR1 ENHRY and CDR2 SYGVKD. CDR3 amino acids: CAISESAPETQYF. The CDR3 bases are TGTGCCATCAGTGAGTCGGCCCCAGAGACCCAGTACTTC.

This chain uses TRBV4-1 with TRBJ1-1; D is uncertain. CDR3 length: 13 residues. The V and J ends lost 0 bases and 8 bases respectively, with 10 bases between them. From germline, CDR1 is MGHRA and CDR2 YSYEKL. DNA of the CDR3: TGCGCCAGCAGCCAAGATCTGAGGCCAGAAGCTTTCTTT. It specifies CASSQDLRPEAFF.

The J gene is TRBJ1-2, the V gene TRBV27; 7 bases are a match to TRBD1. V lost 5 bases to trimming and J lost 8 bases; unmatched junction nucleotides: 5. The CDR3 totals 12 residues. Germline assignment: CDR1 MNHEY and CDR2 SMNVEV (reference sequence). As DNA, the CDR3 is TGTGCCAGCAGTACCCAGGGGGGCGGCTACACCTTC. Its translation is CASSTQGGGYTF.

In nucleotides, the CDR3 is TGTGCCAGCAGCTTACGGGGCCAAGAGACCCAGTACTTC. This gives the protein CASSLRGQETQYF. The chain is built from TRBV7-3 and TRBJ2-5; TRBD2 is a possible D gene (5 bases). The CDR3 runs to 13 residues. Trimming stripped 2 bases from V and 1 base from J, with 5 bases between. Germline V gene sequence: CDR1 SGHTA, CDR2 FQGTGA.

This rearrangement joins TRBV28 to TRBJ2-7; D gene ambiguous. CDR1 and CDR2 (germline): MDHEN, SYDVKM. Trimming took 5 bases from V and 7 from J, leaving 21 bases between them. CDR3 size: 15 residues. The CDR3 bases are TGTGCCAGCAGTCTCCCCTCAAGTTTGGTCCGGGAGCAGTACTTC. Amino acid sequence: CASSLPSSLVREQYF.

This chain uses TRBV28 with TRBJ2-7; 7 nucleotides line up with TRBD2. The J segment lost 4 bases and the V segment lost 3 bases, leaving 15 bases of the junction unmatched. The germline V gene has CDR1 MDHEN and CDR2 SYDVKM. This CDR3 is 17 amino acids long. The CDR3 here is CASSLNRAREGTYEQYF. DNA for the CDR3: TGTGCCAGCAGTTTGAATCGGGCCAGGGAGGGAACTTACGAGCAGTACTTC.

The chain carries TRBV19 and TRBJ2-5; tentative D call: TRBD1 (5 bases). The CDR3 has 15 amino acids. The germline CDR1 and CDR2 sequences are LNHDA and SQIVND (reference sequence). Between the trimmed V and J ends, which lost 9 bases and 1 base, there was a span of 18 bases. CDR3 protein: CASSSVGATQETQYF. CDR3 coding DNA: TGTGCCAGCTCTTCGGTTGGGGCAACCCAAGAGACCCAGTACTTC.

The chain is built from TRBV14 and TRBJ1-6; D remains ambiguous. The CDR3 totals 15 residues. The ends were cut back, 1 base at V and 7 bases at J, with 11 bases in the middle. CDR1 and CDR2 from the germline V gene are SGHDN and FVKESK. CDR3 sequence reads: CASSQAVGGNSPLHF. DNA for the CDR3: TGTGCCAGCAGCCAAGCCGTGGGCGGGAATTCACCCCTCCACTTT. The variable domain in full, completed from reference TRBV14 and TRBJ1-6, reads EAGVTQFPSHSVIEKGQTVTLRCDPISGHDNLYWYRRVMGKEIKFLLHFVKESKQDESGMPNNRFLAERTGGTYSTLKVQPAELEDSGVYFCASSQAVGGNSPLHFGNGTRLTVT.

This clone appeared a few times. The chain combines TRBV7-9 with TRBJ2-3; TRBD2 matches at 7 bases. Trimming removed 1 base from V and 1 base from J; junction bases left unmatched: 8. CDR1 SEHNR and CDR2 FQNEAQ come from the germline V gene (reference sequence). There are 17 residues in the CDR3. CDR3 amino acids: CASSLDLAGGRTDTQYF. In nucleotides, the CDR3 is TGTGCCAGCAGCTTAGATTTAGCGGGTGGCCGCACAGATACGCAGTATTTT.

This chain uses TRBV3-1 (or the pseudogene TRBV3-2) with TRBJ2-6, with 8 bases aligning to TRBD1. Germline V CDR1 and CDR2: LGHDT, YNNKEL (reference sequence). The CDR3 runs 21 residues. Losses at the gene ends were 0 bases for V and 1 base for J; bases not matched to a gene: 14. In DNA, the CDR3 is TGTGCCAGCAGCCAAGATTGTACCCTAGACAGGGGAAAGTCTGGGGCCAACGTCCTGACTTTC. Residues: CASSQDCTLDRGKSGANVLTF.

The rearrangement uses TRBV28 and TRBJ1-2; the D gene is possibly TRBD1 (6 bases). V was pared by 3 bases and J by 4 bases, with 9 bases between. This CDR3 spans 13 amino acids. Germline CDR1 MDHEN, CDR2 SYDVKM. CDR3 bases: TGTGCCAGCAGTTTCAACAGGGCCTATGGCTACACCTTC. As protein: CASSFNRAYGYTF.